This T cell receptor (beta chain) was sequenced in a study of T cell repertoires in cytomegalovirus infection. Looking at the study overall: Public signatures in TCR beta pointed to CMV infection and matching HLA type. General study points: Clonotype analysis showed dominance of the ex vivo response by HLA-C-restricted CMV-specific TCR beta clonotypes. Cumulative frequency of public TCR beta families picked out carriers of CMV plus the relevant HLA.

TCRdb reprocessed the reads with MiXCR, giving one entry per CDR3 protein. The sample comprises fewer than 300,000 distinct CDR3 sequences, around 25% of which are singletons, and approximately 15% rests with the top ten. The CDR3 spans 15 residues. Trimming shortened V by 0 bases and J by 4 bases, and 11 bases separated the two germline ends. CDR1 SGDLS and CDR2 YYNGEE come from the germline V gene. About this clonotype itself: Its antigen is still unknown.

The gene calls are TRBV9 and TRBJ2-1; D perhaps matches TRBD2 (7 bases). The specimen sequenced was PBMCs. This receptor was obtained from a human donor in good health (CMV status not recorded). Some clones in this sample may be carry-over from other donors' samples. CDR3 DNA sequence: TGTGCCAGCAGCGTAGGCGGGGGCGGGTACAATGAGCAGTTCTTC. It specifies CASSVGGGGYNEQFF.